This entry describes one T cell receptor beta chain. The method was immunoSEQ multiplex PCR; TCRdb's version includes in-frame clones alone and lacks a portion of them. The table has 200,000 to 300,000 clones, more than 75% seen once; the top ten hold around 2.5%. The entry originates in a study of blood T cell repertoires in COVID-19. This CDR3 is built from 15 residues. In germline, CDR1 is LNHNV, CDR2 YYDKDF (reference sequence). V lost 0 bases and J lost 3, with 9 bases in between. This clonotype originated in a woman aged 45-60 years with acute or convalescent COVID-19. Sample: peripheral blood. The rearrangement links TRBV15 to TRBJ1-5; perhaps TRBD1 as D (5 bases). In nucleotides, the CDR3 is TGTGCCACCAGCAGAGATCAAGGGGACAATCAGCCCCAGCATTTT. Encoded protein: CATSRDQGDNQPQHF.